These 20 T cell receptor beta chains were all obtained from the same sample, sequenced in a study of T cells in Graves' hyperthyroidism and ophthalmopathy. The source material, RNA transcripts, was used to amplify TCR beta CDR3 regions. HTBI primers were employed in a first-round RT-PCR of the TCR CDR3. TCRdb fed the multiplex PCR reads into MiXCR, producing one record per CDR3 protein. The sample holds fewer than 400,000 distinct CDR3 sequences, roughly an eighth seen once. Specimen: blood. The receptor set was obtained from a man in his forties or fifties with Graves' ophthalmopathy.

This clonotype showed up many times. This chain joins TRBV11-2 and TRBJ2-3; TRBD1 matches at 7 bases. CDR1 SGHAT and CDR2 FQNNGV come from the germline V gene. The V segment lost 5 bases and the J segment 0 bases; nucleotides outside the gene matches: 5. The CDR3 is 15 amino acids. The CDR3 DNA reads as TGTGCCAGCAGCGTCCGGGACAGTAGCACAGATACGCAGTATTTT. Protein product: CASSVRDSSTDTQYF.

The chain is built from TRBV5-1 and TRBJ2-1, with 9 bases lining up with TRBD2. Germline CDR1 reads SGHRS; CDR2 reads YFSETQ. This CDR3 comprises 15 residues. The ends lost 4 bases at V and 5 bases at J; junction bases unmatched: 7. The CDR3 DNA is TGCGCCAGCAGCACGACTAGCGGAGGAGACAATGAGCAGTTCTTC. It encodes CASSTTSGGDNEQFF. Full variable domain (rest looked up from reference TRBV5-1 and TRBJ2-1): KAGVTQTPRYLIKTRGQQVTLSCSPISGHRSVSWYQQTPGQGLQFLFEYFSETQRNKGNFPGRFSGRQFSNSRSEMNVSTLELGDSALYLCASSTTSGGDNEQFFGPGTRLTVL.

CDR3 in amino acids: CACAWGDQPQHF. CDR3 DNA sequence: TGTGCCTGCGCGTGGGGGGATCAGCCCCAGCATTTT. The chain employs TRBV30 and TRBJ1-5, with D perhaps matching TRBD1 (5 bases). The CDR3 sequence is 12 residues long. Germline assignment: CDR1 GTSNPN and CDR2 SVGIG (reference sequence). Between the trimmed V and J ends, which lost 6 bases and 5 bases, there was a span of 11 bases. Drawing the rest from reference TRBV30 and TRBJ1-5, the complete variable domain is SQTIHQWPATLVQPVGSPLSLECTVEGTSNPNLYWYRQAAGRGLQLLFYSVGIGQISSEVPQNLSASRPQDRQFILSSKKLLLSDSGFYLCACAWGDQPQHFGDGTRLSIL.

This clonotype has a count of ten or more. The chain employs TRBV24-1 and TRBJ2-3; 8 nucleotides align to TRBD1. In germline, CDR1 is KGHDR, CDR2 SFDVKD. Trimming removed 9 bases from V and 0 bases from J; junction bases left unmatched: 4. CDR3 size: 14 residues. The CDR3 region has the DNA TGTGCCACCGCCGGACAGGGAAGCACAGATACGCAGTATTTT. This codes for CATAGQGSTDTQYF.

This clonotype was detected only a few times. V usage is TRBV19 and J usage is TRBJ2-7; TRBD1 might be the D (6 bases). Looked up from germline, CDR1 is LNHDA and CDR2 is SQIVND (reference sequence). Deletions cut 3 bases from V and 2 bases from J, with 11 bases between. This CDR3 has 14 amino acids. CDR3 sequence: CASSIRQDTYEQYF. CDR3 DNA sequence: TGTGCCAGTAGTATTCGACAGGACACCTACGAGCAGTACTTC.

The chain couples TRBV3-1 to TRBJ2-2; no firm D call. The CDR3 consists of 15 residues. Germline values: CDR1 LGHDT, CDR2 YNNKEL (reference sequence). Trimming took 2 bases from V and 7 from J, leaving 14 bases between them. CDR3 region: CASSQSTGLGGELFF. CDR3 DNA: TGTGCCAGCAGCCAATCTACCGGATTGGGCGGGGAGCTGTTTTTT.

The sample holds many counts of this clonotype. The V and J genes are TRBV24-1 and TRBJ2-1, with TRBD1 matching over 10 bases. V lost 3 bases and J lost 5; bases outside the gene matches: 3. This CDR3 is built from 15 residues. Germline lookup yields CDR1 KGHDR and CDR2 SFDVKD. The DNA of the CDR3 is TGTGCCACCAGTGATCCGGGACAGGGGAACAATGAGCAGTTCTTC. Its translation: CATSDPGQGNNEQFF.

The chain joins TRBV5-4 to TRBJ2-2; tentative D call: TRBD1 (6 bases). Germline loops: CDR1 SGHNT, CDR2 YYREEE (reference sequence). This CDR3 comprises 17 residues. The ends were cut back, 1 base at V and 6 bases at J, with 19 bases in the middle. CDR3 in DNA: TGTGCCAGCAGCTTGTATTTCGGCAGGGGAGTAGCCGGGGAGCTGTTTTTT. Translated, it gives CASSLYFGRGVAGELFF.

The V gene is TRBV19, the J gene TRBJ1-2, with D unclear. The germline CDR1 and CDR2 sequences are LNHDA and SQIVND (reference sequence). V lost 3 bases and J 6 bases, leaving 17 bases between the germline ends. The CDR3 has 15 amino acids. As DNA, the CDR3 is TGTGCCAGTAGTATTCTAGCACTCGTTCGTGATGGCTACACCTTC. Protein sequence: CASSILALVRDGYTF. The whole variable domain, remainder taken from reference TRBV19 and TRBJ1-2, is DGGITQSPKYLFRKEGQNVTLSCEQNLNHDAMYWYRQDPGQGLRLIYYSQIVNDFQKGDIAEGYSVSREKKESFPLTVTSAQKNPTAFYLCASSILALVRDGYTFGSGTRLTVV.

This clonotype was counted ten times or more. The chain combines TRBV5-6 with TRBJ2-2; D possibly corresponds to TRBD2 (6 bases). Germline V gene lookup returns CDR1 SGHDT and CDR2 YYEEEE. Trimming shortened V by 1 base and J by 7 bases, and 17 bases separated the two germline ends. The CDR3 consists of 16 residues. The DNA for the CDR3 is TGTGCCAGCAGCTTGTCTAGCGTATTAATTGGCGGGGAGCTGTTTTTT. Translation: CASSLSSVLIGGELFF. Full variable domain (missing parts from reference TRBV5-6 and TRBJ2-2): DAGVTQSPTHLIKTRGQQVTLRCSPKSGHDTVSWYQQALGQGPQFIFQYYEEEERQRGNFPDRFSGHQFPNYSSELNVNALLLGDSALYLCASSLSSVLIGGELFFGEGSRLTVL.

This clonotype was detected ten times or more. V gene TRBV7-8 combines with J gene TRBJ1-1, with 7 bases aligning to TRBD1. The CDR3 has 15 amino acids. J was trimmed by 1 base and V by 2 bases; bases with no gene match: 4. The germline V gene has CDR1 SGHVS and CDR2 FQNEAQ. As DNA, the CDR3 is TGTGCCAGCAGCTTAACGGGACAGAAGAACACTGAAGCTTTCTTT. This gives the protein CASSLTGQKNTEAFF.

This clonotype was counted ten times or more. The rearrangement joins TRBV20-1 to TRBJ1-5; D remains unclear. The V end was cut by 0 bases, the J end by 5 bases, with 5 bases between. CDR3 size: 12 residues. Per germline, CDR1 DFQATT and CDR2 SNEGSKA (reference sequence). The CDR3 DNA is TGCAGTGCTAGAGATTTTGATCAGCCCCAGCATTTT. Protein product: CSARDFDQPQHF.

This clonotype occurred many times. The gene calls are TRBV5-6 and TRBJ2-7, with 11 bases identical to TRBD2. V trimming: 4 bases; J trimming: 0 bases; junction bases outside the gene matches: 3. The CDR3 runs to 15 residues. Germline CDR1 reads SGHDT; CDR2 reads YYEEEE. The CDR3 DNA reads TGTGCCAGCAGCCCGGGACTAGCGGACTCCTACGAGCAGTACTTC. Translation: CASSPGLADSYEQYF.

This clonotype was found many times. This chain connects TRBV11-2 to TRBJ2-6, with 10 bases fitting TRBD1. The V gene's germline CDR1 is SGHAT and CDR2 FQNNGV. CDR3 length: 18 amino acids. Trimming took 5 bases from V and 2 from J; bases not matched to a gene: 9. CDR3 sequence (DNA): TGTGCCAGCAGCCCTCGACAGGGGGCGCTTACTGGGGCCAACGTCCTGACTTTC. It codes for CASSPRQGALTGANVLTF.

This clonotype was picked up a small number of times. This sequence joins TRBV28 and TRBJ1-5; D is perhaps TRBD1 (5 bases). The CDR3 has 15 residues. Germline V gives CDR1 MDHEN, CDR2 SYDVKM. Trimming took 6 bases from V and 3 from J, leaving 15 bases between them. This chain's CDR3 is CASSNTGGVNQPQHF. CDR3 DNA sequence: TGTGCCAGCAGCAACACGGGGGGAGTCAATCAGCCCCAGCATTTT.

In its sample, this clonotype was seen many times. J is TRBJ2-1 and V is TRBV12-5, with 7 bases fitting TRBD2. CDR1 is LGHNT, CDR2 FRNRAP, per germline. This CDR3 is built from 17 residues. V was pared by 3 bases and J by 2 bases, with 10 bases of the junction left unmatched. CDR3 DNA: TGTGCTAGTGGTTTAATCCTAGCGGAGGAAGCCTACAATGAGCAGTTCTTC. As protein: CASGLILAEEAYNEQFF.

This clonotype has a count of ten or more. The genes are TRBV5-6 and TRBJ1-1, with D hard to call. CDR3 length: 15 residues. CDR1 is SGHDT, CDR2 YYEEEE, per germline. Deletions cut 1 base from V and 1 base from J, with 11 bases between. The CDR3 loop reads CASSLLWIQNTEAFF. CDR3 nucleotide sequence: TGTGCCAGCAGCTTGTTATGGATTCAGAACACTGAAGCTTTCTTT.

The chain is built from TRBV28 and TRBJ1-3; 7 nucleotides line up with TRBD1. CDR3 size: 16 residues. Germline V gene lookup returns CDR1 MDHEN and CDR2 SYDVKM. Unmatched junction bases numbered 12, after V lost 6 bases and J lost 4 bases. CDR3 residues: CASSKTGTVDGNTIYF. The CDR3 nucleotides read TGTGCCAGCAGCAAGACCGGGACAGTAGACGGAAACACCATATATTTT.

Ten or more counts support this clonotype. The CDR3 sequence: CSARKDGYRNQPQHF. The CDR3 nucleotides read TGCAGTGCTAGAAAGGATGGTTATCGCAATCAGCCCCAGCATTTT. This sequence joins TRBV20-1 and TRBJ1-5, with D unresolved. CDR1 and CDR2 from the germline V gene are DFQATT and SNEGSKA (reference sequence). Trimming cost V 2 bases and J 2 bases, with 13 bases left between them. This CDR3 region has 15 residues.

This clonotype was picked up many times. V and J are TRBV6-1 and TRBJ2-7; D is tentatively TRBD1 or TRBD2 (5 bases each). Germline V gene lookup returns CDR1 MNHNS and CDR2 SASEGT. This CDR3 region has 14 residues. Trimming cost V 6 bases and J 3 bases, with 15 bases left between them. The CDR3 region is CASRGDRRNYEQYF. The CDR3 bases are TGTGCCAGCAGAGGGGACCGAAGGAACTACGAGCAGTACTTC.